This T cell receptor beta chain was sequenced in a study of a mutant IDH1 vaccine in newly diagnosed glioma listed by TCRdb under 2021. In terms of the full investigation: Vaccination was initiated 4-6 weeks after radiotherapy alone, or concurrently with temozolomide cycles in the chemotherapy-containing groups. Of the 25 to 40 treated patients, approximately 62% were male and approximately 38% were female, and the mean age was approximately 41 years. Prior to enrollment, patients had been given standard therapy consisting of radiotherapy alone, temozolomide alone, or radiochemotherapy with temozolomide, with the combination given to most patients. The week-35 safety follow-up was designated visit V12, and the week-47 end of study was designated visit V13. Peripheral blood was collected at six visits: V03 (baseline), V05, V07, V10, V12 and V13. Longitudinal TCRB deep sequencing was done for fewer than 30 treated patients, wherever samples were available for exploratory analyses.

The germline V gene gives CDR1 as LGHNA and CDR2 as YNFKEQ. V has 4 bases trimmed and J has 1 base trimmed; junction bases matching no gene number 12. Including the terminal cysteine and phenylalanine, the CDR3 comprises 18 residues. Here the CDR3 DNA is all that survives: 54 bases in frame from base 1. Study-wide conclusions, independent of this receptor: Across multiple MHC alleles, vaccine-induced immune responses were seen in approximately 93% of patients. PBMC samples for TCRB deep sequencing were selected based on availability. Changes in the top peripheral T cell clonotypes picked up by TCRB sequencing did not appear to be linked to pseudoprogression. According to the authors, sample limitations meant that analyses of patient blood samples could not be reproduced.

The sample's time point label, in plain terms: week 47, end of study. A 20-mer mutant IDH1 peptide at 300 micrograms in Montanide made up each vaccine dose, which was injected subcutaneously together with topical imiquimod. Eight vaccinations were administered to patients in weeks 1, 3, 5, 7, 11, 15, 19 and 23, corresponding to visits V03 through V10. The donors had newly diagnosed IDH1-mutant astrocytomas of WHO grade 3 or 4 that showed loss of nuclear ATRX. The samples were drawn from NOA16, a multicentre, single-arm, open-label phase I trial in Germany that tested a mutant IDH1 peptide vaccine in humans for the first time. Genomic DNA for TCRB sequencing was extracted from EDTA blood using the DNeasy Blood and Tissue Kit. The library was prepared using the immunoSEQ multiplex PCR assay. Rearranged TCR beta chain sequences were amplified with the hsTCRB Kit following the manufacturer's protocol. TCRB libraries were sequenced on an Illumina MiSeq. From the authors' description of their analysis: Demultiplexing, trimming and gene mapping were performed with the kit vendor's proprietary platform. The source is immuneACCESS, and TCRdb retained only in-frame sequences with V and J called. Part of the clones is not carried over; for the studies checked, unresolved V genes explain less than half of this, and the remainder is unexplained. The D gene and trimming were derived from the DNA, and the V and J assignments and clone size from that table. A total of approximately 84,000 clones appear in this sample, approximately 80% of them only once. 5.2% of the sample belongs to the ten largest clones.

Note on this clone: Its binding antigen is unknown. It has no much larger one-base neighbor in the sample; base qualities were not kept.

The chain couples TRBV4-2 to TRBJ2-7; 11 of the junction bases match TRBD2. The receptor was derived from a man aged 40-55 years with glioma. Here the sequenced sample was PBMCs, taken from a glioma patient whose treatment included an IDH1 peptide vaccine. Here the CDR3 is given as CASSRAPLGTSGSYEQYF. The nucleotides are TGTGCCAGCAGCCGGGCCCCACTCGGGACTAGCGGTTCCTACGAGCAGTACTTC.